The rows below give T cell receptor beta chains drawn from one sample of a study of CD8 T cells in ankylosing spondylitis. TCRdb re-called the 5' RACE reads through MiXCR, storing one row per CDR3 protein. Of fewer than 650,000 distinct CDR3 sequences in the sample, about 13% were seen once. Specimen: blood, either unsorted or a sorted T cell fraction (not recorded which). The origin of the receptors is a male donor with ankylosing spondylitis. The CDR3 runs from the conserved cysteine through the conserved F or W. Fields, in order: J gene, V gene, D gene, clone size, CDR3 DNA, CDR3 protein. D genes are given only for firm matches. Size tells how often a clone was seen (once, few, many) or the class of an expanded clone, and some rows leave it out.

j_gene: TRBJ1-1
v_gene: TRBV29-1
d_gene: TRBD1
abundance: NA
CDR3nt: TGCAGCGTTGCGGGACTGTCAGGGGGTGAAGCTTTCTTT
CDR3aa: CSVAGLSGGEAFF

j_gene: TRBJ2-7
v_gene: TRBV20-1
d_gene: NA
abundance: many
CDR3nt: TGCAGTGCTAGATATCAGCACTACGAGCAGTACTTC
CDR3aa: CSARYQHYEQYF

j_gene: TRBJ2-7
v_gene: TRBV7-9
d_gene: NA
abundance: many
CDR3nt: TGTGCCAGCAGCTTAGTAGCAACGGGATTGGGCGAGCAGTACTTC
CDR3aa: CASSLVATGLGEQYF

j_gene: TRBJ2-1
v_gene: TRBV7-9
d_gene: TRBD2
abundance: few
CDR3nt: TGTGCCAGCAGCTCCTATCGACTAGCGGGAGACAATGAGCAGTTCTTC
CDR3aa: CASSSYRLAGDNEQFF

j_gene: TRBJ2-3
v_gene: TRBV28
d_gene: NA
abundance: NA
CDR3nt: TGTGCCAGCAGTTTCCCGGGAGTAAGAGATACGCAGTATTTT
CDR3aa: CASSFPGVRDTQYF

j_gene: TRBJ2-5
v_gene: TRBV3-1
d_gene: NA
abundance: few
CDR3nt: TGTGCCAGCAGCCAAGATTACCGTCAAGAGACCCAGTACTTC
CDR3aa: CASSQDYRQETQYF

j_gene: TRBJ1-1
v_gene: TRBV6-1
d_gene: TRBD1
abundance: NA
CDR3nt: TGTGCCAGCAATAACCGGGACAGGGGAACCGATGAAGCTTTCTTT
CDR3aa: CASNNRDRGTDEAFF

j_gene: TRBJ2-1
v_gene: TRBV4-2
d_gene: TRBD1
abundance: many
CDR3nt: TGTGCCAGCAGCCAAGATTCTCACAGGGGAGATGAGCAGTTCTTC
CDR3aa: CASSQDSHRGDEQFF

j_gene: TRBJ1-1
v_gene: TRBV5-1
d_gene: TRBD1
abundance: many
CDR3nt: TGCGCCAGCAGCAGGGGACAGGGAGGCACTGAAGCTTTCTTT
CDR3aa: CASSRGQGGTEAFF

j_gene: TRBJ1-4
v_gene: TRBV29-1
d_gene: TRBD1
abundance: few
CDR3nt: TGCAGCGCCGCGGGAGCGCAGGGGGCATTAACTAATGAAAAACTGTTTTTT
CDR3aa: CSAAGAQGALTNEKLFF

j_gene: TRBJ1-5
v_gene: TRBV20-1
d_gene: NA
abundance: few
CDR3nt: TGCAGTGCTAGGAGGGAAGGGGATCAGCCCCAGCATTTT
CDR3aa: CSARREGDQPQHF

j_gene: TRBJ1-2
v_gene: TRBV29-1
d_gene: TRBD1
abundance: NA
CDR3nt: TGCAGCGTGGAGGGACAGGGGGCGAGTGGCTACACCTTC
CDR3aa: CSVEGQGASGYTF

j_gene: TRBJ1-2
v_gene: TRBV10-3
d_gene: NA
abundance: NA
CDR3nt: TGTGCCATCAGTGACGACAGAAGATATGGCTACACCTTC
CDR3aa: CAISDDRRYGYTF

j_gene: TRBJ2-6
v_gene: TRBV12-3/TRBV12-4
d_gene: NA
abundance: many
CDR3nt: TGTGCCAGCAGTTTCCAGAGCACTGGGGCCAACGTCCTGACTTTC
CDR3aa: CASSFQSTGANVLTF

j_gene: TRBJ1-1
v_gene: TRBV15
d_gene: TRBD1
abundance: few
CDR3nt: TGTGCCACCAGCCCCCGACAGGGCGCGAACACTGAAGCTTTCTTT
CDR3aa: CATSPRQGANTEAFF

j_gene: TRBJ2-3
v_gene: TRBV2
d_gene: TRBD2
abundance: NA
CDR3nt: TGTGCCAGCAGTGTCAGGACTAGCGGAGGGGATACGCAGTATTTT
CDR3aa: CASSVRTSGGDTQYF

j_gene: TRBJ1-1
v_gene: TRBV12-3/TRBV12-4
d_gene: NA
abundance: few
CDR3nt: TGTGCCAGCAGTCGGGACGCGGGGGAAGACAGACGGGCCCAATTT
CDR3aa: CASSRDAGEDRRAQF

j_gene: TRBJ1-1
v_gene: TRBV7-9
d_gene: NA
abundance: few
CDR3nt: TGTGCCAGCAGCCCACAGGGCGTGGACACTGAAGCTTTCTTT
CDR3aa: CASSPQGVDTEAFF

j_gene: TRBJ1-2
v_gene: TRBV12-3/TRBV12-4
d_gene: NA
abundance: many
CDR3nt: TGTGCCAGCAGTTTGCGTGGGGTCTATGGCTACACCTTC
CDR3aa: CASSLRGVYGYTF

j_gene: TRBJ2-2
v_gene: TRBV19
d_gene: NA
abundance: few
CDR3nt: TGTGCCAGTAGTACCCTCTCGGCCGGGGAGCTGTTTTTT
CDR3aa: CASSTLSAGELFF

j_gene: TRBJ1-1
v_gene: TRBV20-1
d_gene: NA
abundance: many
CDR3nt: TGCAGTGCTAGAGATCCCGGGACAATAAACACTGAAGCTTTCTTT
CDR3aa: CSARDPGTINTEAFF

j_gene: TRBJ1-1
v_gene: TRBV10-2
d_gene: NA
abundance: many
CDR3nt: TGCGCCAGCAGTGAGGGGGGACGAACGGGGCCGGGGACTGAAGCTTTCTTT
CDR3aa: CASSEGGRTGPGTEAFF

j_gene: TRBJ2-3
v_gene: TRBV20-1
d_gene: NA
abundance: NA
CDR3nt: TGCAGGGTCGAGAGCGGTAGCAGCACAGATACGCAGTATTTT
CDR3aa: CRVESGSSTDTQYF

j_gene: TRBJ2-6
v_gene: TRBV14
d_gene: NA
abundance: few
CDR3nt: TGTGCCAGCAGCCATTACCACTCTGGGGCCAACGTCCTGATTTTC
CDR3aa: CASSHYHSGANVLIF

j_gene: TRBJ2-2
v_gene: TRBV28
d_gene: NA
abundance: NA
CDR3nt: TGTGCCAGCAGTCCTGTGTGGGTGAACACCGGGGAGCTGTTTTTT
CDR3aa: CASSPVWVNTGELFF

j_gene: TRBJ2-1
v_gene: TRBV11-3
d_gene: NA
abundance: many
CDR3nt: TGTGCCAGCAGCTTCTTTCCAGGACGGGGAGGTGAGCAGTTCTTC
CDR3aa: CASSFFPGRGGEQFF

j_gene: TRBJ2-2
v_gene: TRBV4-2
d_gene: TRBD2
abundance: NA
CDR3nt: TGTGCCAGCAGCCGAGAATTGGGACTAGCGGGAGATTTCGCCGGGGAGCTGTTTTTT
CDR3aa: CASSRELGLAGDFAGELFF

j_gene: TRBJ2-5
v_gene: TRBV7-6
d_gene: NA
abundance: NA
CDR3nt: TGTGCCAGCAGCCGACACCCCCGAGATCAAGAGACCCAGTACTTC
CDR3aa: CASSRHPRDQETQYF

j_gene: TRBJ1-1
v_gene: TRBV2
d_gene: NA
abundance: NA
CDR3nt: TGTGCCAGCAACCCGACGGGGGGACGCACTGAAGCTTTCTTT
CDR3aa: CASNPTGGRTEAFF

j_gene: TRBJ1-2
v_gene: TRBV5-1
d_gene: NA
abundance: NA
CDR3nt: TGCGCCAGCACCCCTTGGGCCAGATCTGACTATGGCTACACCTTC
CDR3aa: CASTPWARSDYGYTF

j_gene: TRBJ2-1
v_gene: TRBV5-1
d_gene: TRBD2
abundance: NA
CDR3nt: TGCGCCAGCAGCTTTCTAGCGGGAGGGGTAAATGAGCAGTTCTTC
CDR3aa: CASSFLAGGVNEQFF

j_gene: TRBJ2-3
v_gene: TRBV3-1
d_gene: NA
abundance: NA
CDR3nt: TGTGCCAGCAGCCAACTCAACATTCATACGCAGTATTTT
CDR3aa: CASSQLNIHTQYF

j_gene: TRBJ2-1
v_gene: TRBV19
d_gene: NA
abundance: NA
CDR3nt: TGTGCCAGTAGCCAGGGGCAGGGCCTCTGGAATGAGCAGTTCTTC
CDR3aa: CASSQGQGLWNEQFF